This TCR beta chain was sequenced in a study of T cells after yellow fever vaccination. MiXCR was run by TCRdb on the 5' RACE reads, yielding one entry per CDR3 protein. The table has roughly 500,000 distinct CDR3 sequences, roughly 21% seen once. This clonotype was seen at least ten times. The V and J ends lost 5 bases and 4 bases respectively, with 15 bases between them. The CDR3 contains 14 residues. Germline CDR1 is SGHRS and CDR2 is YFSETQ. The source material was PBMCs, sampled 15 days after the yellow fever booster vaccination. This chain joins TRBV5-1 and TRBJ2-5, with D possibly being TRBD1 or TRBD2 (5 bases each). This TCR was recovered from a man younger than 45 who received the YFV17D yellow fever vaccine. CDR3 DNA: TGCGCCAGCAGAACGTCGGGACCCCGAGAGACCCAGTACTTC. Protein sequence: CASRTSGPRETQYF.